There are many counts of the clone carrying this T cell receptor beta chain. Antigen: not known. The data were taken from a study of T cells in Graves' hyperthyroidism and ophthalmopathy. General study points: Most thyroid clonotypes expanded above 0.001 were also detected in blood. A model of 13 V-J features distinguished ophthalmopathy from stable hyperthyroidism.

Using around 10 ml of fresh peripheral blood, PBMCs were prepared. TCR beta CDR3 regions were amplified from RNA transcripts. Using the HTBI primer set, a first-round RT-PCR was run on the TCR CDR3. TCRdb processed the multiplex PCR reads anew with MiXCR; each CDR3 protein has one entry. The table has around 290,000 distinct CDR3 sequences, 13% seen once. The germline CDR1 and CDR2 sequences are SGHTA and FQGNSA. There are 16 residues in the CDR3. Deletions cut 5 bases from V and 1 base from J, with 18 bases between. Sequencing used blood. The chain is built from TRBV7-2 and TRBJ2-7; D is perhaps TRBD1 or TRBD2 (5 bases each). This clonotype originated in a woman aged 25-40 years with Graves' hyperthyroidism that later progressed to Graves' ophthalmopathy. The CDR3 is CASSIGTLGRSYEQYF. CDR3 DNA: TGTGCCAGCAGCATCGGGACCCTGGGACGGTCCTACGAGCAGTACTTC.